The clone carrying this TCR beta chain was recorded a few times. Its antigen is unidentified. This entry is derived from a study of blood T cells in healthy people across ages. Study-level findings and limits: Age brought a roughly linear fall in TCR beta diversity measured per million T cells. Researchers report that TCR beta diversity correlated strongly with naive T cell percentage.

For the second PCR, which ran for about 7 to 11 cycles, a sample-barcoded 5' primer and a J-beta primer mix were used. A template-switch adaptor containing 12 random nucleotides labeled each cDNA molecule. TCRdb re-called the 5' RACE reads through MiXCR, storing one row per CDR3 protein. The sample shows about 1.6 million distinct CDR3 sequences, almost 35% of them seen only once. CDR1 and CDR2 (germline): ENHRY, SYGVKD. Trimming removed 5 bases from V and 3 bases from J; junction bases left unmatched: 14. CDR3 length: 18 amino acids. The sample providers were healthy Caucasian people from Russia, aged about 6 to 90.

The chain combines TRBV10-3 with TRBJ2-3, with TRBD2 matching 10 bases. The specimen sequenced was blood. The sequence was obtained from a woman in her 30s in good health. The CDR3 region has the DNA TGTGCCATCAGTCGAGTCGGGTCTAGCGGGGGCTCTACAGATACGCAGTATTTT. Protein: CAISRVGSSGGSTDTQYF.